This record looks at one T cell receptor (beta chain) sequence and its context. Study processing details: Nucleated cell number was recorded as an estimate derived from reference gene primer amplification. The table came from immunoSEQ multiplex PCR; TCRdb's copy has only in-frame clones and leaves some out. Clone size and V and J calls were adopted from that table, with D and trimming inferred from the DNA. The sample shows some 130,000 clones, approximately 82% of them seen only once. Germline V gene data show CDR1 as SGHVS and CDR2 as FQNEAQ. V lost 1 base and J lost 11; bases outside the gene matches: 6. CDR3 size: 15 residues. The record originates from a study of blood T cell repertoires in COVID-19. Turning to the study itself: From the United States, Italy and Spain came samples of acute and convalescent COVID-19. In each case, the material was cDNA or gDNA derived from T cells, B-cell-depleted T cells, or PBMCs.

The chain is built from TRBV7-8 and TRBJ2-3; 13 bases fit TRBD2. Sequenced: peripheral blood. The clonotype was recovered from a man aged 55 to 69 who had recovered from COVID-19. For the CDR3, the DNA is TGTGCCAGCAGCTTAGGACTAGCGGGAGGTCGGGGGCAGTATTTT. Residues: CASSLGLAGGRGQYF. Combining the CDR3 with reference TRBV7-8 and TRBJ2-3 gives the whole variable domain GAGVSQSPRYKVAKRGQDVALRCDPISGHVSLFWYQQALGQGPEFLTYFQNEAQLDKSGLPSDRFFAERPEGSVSTLKIQRTQQEDSAVYLCASSLGLAGGRGQYFGPGTRLTVL.